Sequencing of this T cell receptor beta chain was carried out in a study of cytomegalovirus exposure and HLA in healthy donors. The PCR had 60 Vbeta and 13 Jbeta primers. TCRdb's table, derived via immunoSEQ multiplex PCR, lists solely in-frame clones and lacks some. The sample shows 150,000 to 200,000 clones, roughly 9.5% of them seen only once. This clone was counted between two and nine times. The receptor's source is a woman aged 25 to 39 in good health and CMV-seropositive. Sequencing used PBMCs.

CDR3 DNA sequence: TGTGCCTGGACGCGGGGGAACACTGAAGCTTTCTTT. This encodes CAWTRGNTEAFF. The rearrangement uses TRBV30 and TRBJ1-1; D remains ambiguous. The CDR3 is 12 amino acids. Trimming cost V 4 bases and J 1 base, with 7 bases left between them. Germline lookup yields CDR1 GTSNPN and CDR2 SVGIG (reference sequence).